This TCR beta chain was found in a study of blood T cells in healthy people across ages. The germline V and J ends were trimmed by 3 bases and 4 bases, with 19 bases remaining between them. Looked up from germline, CDR1 is MNHEY and CDR2 is SVGEGT. The CDR3 has 16 residues. This clonotype appeared a few times. The second PCR ran about 6 to 12 cycles with a sample-barcoded 5' primer and J-beta primers. TCRdb fed the 5' RACE reads into MiXCR, producing one record per CDR3 protein. Of 1.5 million to 2 million distinct CDR3 sequences listed, around half were seen once; the top ten hold 2% to 2.5%. The rearrangement links TRBV6-2 or TRBV6-3 to TRBJ2-7; D is possibly TRBD1 (6 bases). Sequenced: blood. This clonotype was sampled from a woman in her 40s in good health. The CDR3 sequence is CASSYPAGNREYEQYF. The CDR3 DNA sequence: TGTGCCAGCAGTTATCCGGCGGGTAACAGGGAATACGAGCAGTACTTC.